This T cell receptor (beta chain) was identified in a study of blood T cells in healthy people across ages. Study-wide points: It was held that diversity estimates obtained from one million T cells represented underestimates.

Worth noting for this clonotype: Its antigen is unknown.

For the second PCR, which ran for 7 to 11 cycles, a sample-barcoded 5' primer and a J-beta primer mix were used. Individual samples furnished no less than 2.5 million CDR3-containing paired-end reads apiece. A single record per CDR3 protein comes from TCRdb applying MiXCR to the 5' RACE reads. The sample includes some 640,000 distinct CDR3 sequences, approximately 50% of them seen just once. Germline V lookup: CDR1 MNHNS, CDR2 SASEGT. The length of the CDR3 is 14 residues. V was shortened by 6 bases and J by 6 bases, with 16 bases between the two germline ends. This sequence was found in a woman aged 55-70 years in good health. The sample was blood. The gene calls are TRBV6-1 and TRBJ2-3; no clear D gene. The CDR3 spells CASSTAATRDTQYF. The CDR3 DNA reads TGTGCCAGCAGCACAGCAGCGACGCGGGATACGCAGTATTTT.